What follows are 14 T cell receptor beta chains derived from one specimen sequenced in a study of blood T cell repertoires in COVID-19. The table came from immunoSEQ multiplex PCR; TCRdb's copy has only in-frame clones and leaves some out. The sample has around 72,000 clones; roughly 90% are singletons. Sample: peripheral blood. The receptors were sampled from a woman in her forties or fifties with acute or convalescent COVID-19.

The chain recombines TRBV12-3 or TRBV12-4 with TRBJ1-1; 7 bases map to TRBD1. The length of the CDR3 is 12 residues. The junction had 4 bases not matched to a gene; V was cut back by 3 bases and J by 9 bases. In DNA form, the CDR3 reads TGTGCCAGCAGTTTTGAGACAGGGAAAGCTTTCTTT. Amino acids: CASSFETGKAFF.

CDR3 region: CASSPDRANQPQHF. CDR3 nucleotides: TGTGCCAGCTCACCGGACAGGGCTAATCAGCCCCAGCATTTT. The V and J genes are TRBV18 and TRBJ1-5; 8 nucleotides align to TRBD1. Per germline, CDR1 KGHSH and CDR2 LQKENI. The CDR3 has 14 residues. Unmatched junction bases numbered 2, after V lost 3 bases and J lost 4 bases.

CDR3 nucleotides: TGTGCCAGCAGTGTAGGATCGGGGGGGCTACACTCCAGGGAAAAACTGTTTTTT. Its translation: CASSVGSGGLHSREKLFF. The chain has TRBV28 and TRBJ1-4, with D possibly matching TRBD1 (6 bases). V was pared by 5 bases and J by 8 bases, with 27 bases between. Germline V lookup: CDR1 MDHEN, CDR2 SYDVKM. The CDR3 sequence is 18 residues long.

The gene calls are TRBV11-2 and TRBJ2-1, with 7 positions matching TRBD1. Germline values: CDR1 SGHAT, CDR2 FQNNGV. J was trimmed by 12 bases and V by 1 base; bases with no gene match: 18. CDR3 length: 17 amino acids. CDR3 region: CASSLGGQSNPQMRQFF. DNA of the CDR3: TGTGCCAGCAGCTTAGGGGGACAGTCTAATCCCCAAATGAGGCAGTTCTTC.

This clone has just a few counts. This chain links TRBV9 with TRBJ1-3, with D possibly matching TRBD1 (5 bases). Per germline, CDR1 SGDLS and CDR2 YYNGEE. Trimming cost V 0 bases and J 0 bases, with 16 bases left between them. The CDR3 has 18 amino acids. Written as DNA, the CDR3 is TGTGCCAGCAGCGTAGCTTCCTGGGGCAGGGCCTCTGGAAACACCATATATTTT. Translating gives CASSVASWGRASGNTIYF.

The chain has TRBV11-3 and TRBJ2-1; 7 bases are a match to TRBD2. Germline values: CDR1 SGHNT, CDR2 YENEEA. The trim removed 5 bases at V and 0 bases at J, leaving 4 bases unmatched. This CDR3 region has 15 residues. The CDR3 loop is CASSPRLASYNEQFF. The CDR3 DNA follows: TGTGCCAGCAGCCCCCGACTAGCCTCCTACAATGAGCAGTTCTTC. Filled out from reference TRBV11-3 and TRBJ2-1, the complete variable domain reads EAGVVQSPRYKIIEKKQPVAFWCNPISGHNTLYWYLQNLGQGPELLIRYENEEAVDDSQLPKDRFSAERLKGVDSTLKIQPAELGDSAVYLCASSPRLASYNEQFFGPGTRLTVL.

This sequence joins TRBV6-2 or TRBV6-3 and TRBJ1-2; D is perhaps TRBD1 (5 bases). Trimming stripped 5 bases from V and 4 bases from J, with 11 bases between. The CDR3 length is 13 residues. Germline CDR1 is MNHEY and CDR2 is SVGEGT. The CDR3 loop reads CASSPRQLYGYTF. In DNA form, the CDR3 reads TGTGCCAGCAGTCCGCGACAGCTCTATGGCTACACCTTC.

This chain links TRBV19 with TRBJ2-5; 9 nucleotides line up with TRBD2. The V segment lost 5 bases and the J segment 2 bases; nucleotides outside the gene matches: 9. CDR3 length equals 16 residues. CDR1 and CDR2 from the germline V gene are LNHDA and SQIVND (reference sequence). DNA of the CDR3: TGTGCCAGTAGTTCGGGACTGACTAGCGGACAAGAGACCCAGTACTTC. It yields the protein CASSSGLTSGQETQYF.

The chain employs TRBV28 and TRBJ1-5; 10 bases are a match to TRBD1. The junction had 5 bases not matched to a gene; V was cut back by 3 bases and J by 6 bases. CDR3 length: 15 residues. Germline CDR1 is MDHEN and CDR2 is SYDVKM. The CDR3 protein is CASSFGDRGPQPQHF. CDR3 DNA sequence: TGTGCCAGCAGTTTCGGAGACAGGGGGCCTCAGCCCCAGCATTTT.

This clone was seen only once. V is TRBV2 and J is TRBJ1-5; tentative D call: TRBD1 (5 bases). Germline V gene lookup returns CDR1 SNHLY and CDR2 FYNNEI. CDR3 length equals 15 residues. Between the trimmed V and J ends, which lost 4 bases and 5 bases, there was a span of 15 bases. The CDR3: CASSVLREGDQPQHF. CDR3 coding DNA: TGTGCCAGCAGTGTACTCAGGGAAGGAGATCAGCCCCAGCATTTT.

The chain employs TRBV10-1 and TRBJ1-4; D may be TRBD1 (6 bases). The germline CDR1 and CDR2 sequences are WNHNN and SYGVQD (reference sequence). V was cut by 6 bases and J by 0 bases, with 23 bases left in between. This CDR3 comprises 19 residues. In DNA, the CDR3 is TGCGCCAGCAGGAACAAATCCGACAGGCCTAAAGCAACTAATGAAAAACTGTTTTTT. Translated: CASRNKSDRPKATNEKLFF.

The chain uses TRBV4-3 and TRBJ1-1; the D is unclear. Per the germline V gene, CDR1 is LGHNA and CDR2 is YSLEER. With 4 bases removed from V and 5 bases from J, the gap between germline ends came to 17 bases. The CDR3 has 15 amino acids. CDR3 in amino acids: CASSPDFAVITEAFF. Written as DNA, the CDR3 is TGCGCCAGCAGCCCAGATTTCGCAGTGATAACTGAAGCTTTCTTT.

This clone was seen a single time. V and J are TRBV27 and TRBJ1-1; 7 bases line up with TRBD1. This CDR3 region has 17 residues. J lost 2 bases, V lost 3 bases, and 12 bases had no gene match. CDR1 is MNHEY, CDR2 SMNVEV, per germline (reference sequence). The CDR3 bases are TGTGCCAGCAGTTTTAGCACAGCCAGGGGGGCAAACACTGAAGCTTTCTTT. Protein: CASSFSTARGANTEAFF.

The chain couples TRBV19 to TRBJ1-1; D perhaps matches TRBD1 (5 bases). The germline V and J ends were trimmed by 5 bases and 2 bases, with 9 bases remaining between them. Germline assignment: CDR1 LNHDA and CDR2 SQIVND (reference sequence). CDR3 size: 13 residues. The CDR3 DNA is TGTGCCAGTAGTGGGGGGATTAACACTGAAGCTTTCTTT. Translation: CASSGGINTEAFF.